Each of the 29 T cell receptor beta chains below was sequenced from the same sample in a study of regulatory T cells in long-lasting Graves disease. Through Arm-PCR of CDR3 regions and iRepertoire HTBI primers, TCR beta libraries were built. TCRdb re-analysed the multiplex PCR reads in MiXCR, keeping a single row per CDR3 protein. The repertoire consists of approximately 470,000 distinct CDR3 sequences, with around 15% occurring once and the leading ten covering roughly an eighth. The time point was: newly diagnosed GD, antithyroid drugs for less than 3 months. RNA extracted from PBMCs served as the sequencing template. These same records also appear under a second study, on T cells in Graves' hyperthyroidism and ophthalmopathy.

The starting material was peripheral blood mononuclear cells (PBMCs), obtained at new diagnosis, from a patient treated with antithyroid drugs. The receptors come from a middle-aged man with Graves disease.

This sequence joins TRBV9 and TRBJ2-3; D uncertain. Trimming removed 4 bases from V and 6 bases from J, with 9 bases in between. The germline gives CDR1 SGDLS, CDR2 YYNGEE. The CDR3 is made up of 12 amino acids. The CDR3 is CASSTQTDTQYF. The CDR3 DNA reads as TGTGCCAGCAGCACTCAAACGGATACGCAGTATTTT.

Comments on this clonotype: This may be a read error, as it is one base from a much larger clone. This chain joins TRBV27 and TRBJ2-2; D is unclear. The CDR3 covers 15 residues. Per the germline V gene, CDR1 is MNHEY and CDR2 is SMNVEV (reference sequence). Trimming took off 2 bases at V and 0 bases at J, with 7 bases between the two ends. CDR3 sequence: CASSLSTANTGELFF. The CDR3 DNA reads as TGTGCCAGCAGTTTAAGTACAGCGAACACCGGGGAGCTGTTTTTT.

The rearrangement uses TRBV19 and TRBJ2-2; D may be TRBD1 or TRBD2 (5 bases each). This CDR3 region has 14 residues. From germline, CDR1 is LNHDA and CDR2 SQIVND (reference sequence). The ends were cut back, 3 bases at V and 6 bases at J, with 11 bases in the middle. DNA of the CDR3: TGTGCCAGTAGTATTGGGACCTCGCCCGGGGAGCTGTTTTTT. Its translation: CASSIGTSPGELFF.

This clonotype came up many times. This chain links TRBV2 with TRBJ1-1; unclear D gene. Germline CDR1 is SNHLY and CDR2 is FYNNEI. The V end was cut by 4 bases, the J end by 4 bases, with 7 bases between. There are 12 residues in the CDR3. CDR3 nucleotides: TGTGCCAGCAGTGTTGGAGGCACTGAAGCTTTCTTT. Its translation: CASSVGGTEAFF.

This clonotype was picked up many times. The CDR3: CASSPPAGALDGYTF. In DNA form, the CDR3 reads TGTGCCAGCTCACCACCGGCCGGTGCCCTCGATGGCTACACCTTC. The chain couples TRBV18 to TRBJ1-2, with D unclear. Per the germline V gene, CDR1 is KGHSH and CDR2 is LQKENI. V lost 0 bases and J lost 6, with 14 bases in between. This CDR3 is 15 amino acids long.

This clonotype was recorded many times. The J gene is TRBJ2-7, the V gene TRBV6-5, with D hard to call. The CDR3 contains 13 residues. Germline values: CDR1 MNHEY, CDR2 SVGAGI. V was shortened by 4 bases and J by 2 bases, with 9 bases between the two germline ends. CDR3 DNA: TGTGCCAGCAGTTCCGGCCAGCCCTACGAGCAGTACTTC. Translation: CASSSGQPYEQYF.

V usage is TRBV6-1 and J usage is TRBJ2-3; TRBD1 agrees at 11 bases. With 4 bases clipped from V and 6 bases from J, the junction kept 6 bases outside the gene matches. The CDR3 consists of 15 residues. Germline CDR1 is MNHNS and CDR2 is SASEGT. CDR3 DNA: TGTGCCAGCAGTGCGGACAGGGGGCGTTTGGATACGCAGTATTTT. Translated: CASSADRGRLDTQYF.

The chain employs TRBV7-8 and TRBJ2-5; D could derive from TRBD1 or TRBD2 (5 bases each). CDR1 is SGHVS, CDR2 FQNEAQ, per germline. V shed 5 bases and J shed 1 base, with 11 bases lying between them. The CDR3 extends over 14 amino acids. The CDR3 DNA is TGTGCCAGCAGCGTAGGGACGGGCCAAGAGACCCAGTACTTC. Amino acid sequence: CASSVGTGQETQYF.

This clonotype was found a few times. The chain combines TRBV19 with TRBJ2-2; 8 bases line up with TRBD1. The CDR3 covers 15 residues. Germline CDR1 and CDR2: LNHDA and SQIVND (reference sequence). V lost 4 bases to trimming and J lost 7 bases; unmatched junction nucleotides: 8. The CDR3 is CASSRLQGVGGELFF. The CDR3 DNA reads TGTGCCAGTAGTAGATTACAGGGGGTTGGCGGGGAGCTGTTTTTT.

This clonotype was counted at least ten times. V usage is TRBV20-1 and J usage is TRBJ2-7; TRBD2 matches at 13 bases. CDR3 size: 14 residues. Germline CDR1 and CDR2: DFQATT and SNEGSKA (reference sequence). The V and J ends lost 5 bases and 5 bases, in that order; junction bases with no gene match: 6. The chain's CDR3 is CSAPGLAGENEQYF. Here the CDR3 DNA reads TGCAGTGCTCCAGGACTAGCGGGAGAGAACGAGCAGTACTTC.

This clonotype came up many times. The CDR3: CASRHTGGLGTEAFF. The CDR3 region has the DNA TGTGCCAGCAGACATACAGGGGGACTAGGCACTGAAGCTTTCTTT. The rearrangement uses TRBV11-1 and TRBJ1-1; 8 positions agree with TRBD1. V lost 6 bases and J lost 4; bases outside the gene matches: 10. The CDR3 has 15 amino acids. CDR1 SGHAT and CDR2 FQDESV come from the germline V gene (reference sequence). The full variable domain, its missing parts supplied by reference TRBV11-1 and TRBJ1-1, is EAEVAQSPRYKITEKSQAVAFWCDPISGHATLYWYRQILGQGPELLVQFQDESVVDDSQLPKDRFSAERLKGVDSTLKIQPAELGDSAMYLCASRHTGGLGTEAFFGQGTRLTVV.

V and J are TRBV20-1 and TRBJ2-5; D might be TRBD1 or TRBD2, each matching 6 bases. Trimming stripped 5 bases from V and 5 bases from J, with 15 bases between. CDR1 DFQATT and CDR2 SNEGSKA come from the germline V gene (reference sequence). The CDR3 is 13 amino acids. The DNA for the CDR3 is TGCAGTGCTGCCCCGGGGGCTGAGGAGACCCAGTACTTC. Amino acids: CSAAPGAEETQYF.

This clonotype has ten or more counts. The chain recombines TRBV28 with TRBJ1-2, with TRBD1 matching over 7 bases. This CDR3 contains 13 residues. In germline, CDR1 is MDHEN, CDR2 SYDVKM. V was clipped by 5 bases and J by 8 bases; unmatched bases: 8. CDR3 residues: CASSKTGLGGYTF. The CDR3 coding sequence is TGTGCCAGCAGTAAGACAGGGCTGGGGGGCTACACCTTC.

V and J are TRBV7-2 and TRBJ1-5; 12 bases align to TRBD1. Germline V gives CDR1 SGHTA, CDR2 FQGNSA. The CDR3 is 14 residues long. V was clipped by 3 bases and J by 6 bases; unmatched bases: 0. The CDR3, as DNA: TGTGCCAGCAGCTTGGGACAGGGGGCTCAGCCCCAGCATTTT. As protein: CASSLGQGAQPQHF.

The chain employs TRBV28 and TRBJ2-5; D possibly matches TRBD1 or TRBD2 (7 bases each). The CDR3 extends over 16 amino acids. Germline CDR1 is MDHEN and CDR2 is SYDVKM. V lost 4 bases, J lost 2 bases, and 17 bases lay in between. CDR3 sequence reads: CASSSSGRGPQETQYF. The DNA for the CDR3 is TGTGCCAGCAGTTCCTCTGGGAGGGGGCCTCAAGAGACCCAGTACTTC.

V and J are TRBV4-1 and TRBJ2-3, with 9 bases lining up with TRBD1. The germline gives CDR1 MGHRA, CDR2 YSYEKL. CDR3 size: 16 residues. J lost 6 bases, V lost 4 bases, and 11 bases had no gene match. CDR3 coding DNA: TGCGCCAGCAGCCCAGATCCGGGACAGGGAGGGGATACGCAGTATTTT. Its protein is CASSPDPGQGGDTQYF.

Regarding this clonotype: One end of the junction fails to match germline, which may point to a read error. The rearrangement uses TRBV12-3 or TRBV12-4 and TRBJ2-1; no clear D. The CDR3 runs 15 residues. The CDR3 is CASSFGQSSYNEQSF. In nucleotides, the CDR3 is TGTGCCAGTAGTTTCGGGCAGAGCTCCTACAATGAGCAGTCCTTC.

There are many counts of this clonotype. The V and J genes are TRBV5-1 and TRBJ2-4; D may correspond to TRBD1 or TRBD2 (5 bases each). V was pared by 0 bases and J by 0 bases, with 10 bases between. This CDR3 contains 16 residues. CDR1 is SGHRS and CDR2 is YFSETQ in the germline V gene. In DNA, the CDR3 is TGCGCCAGCAGCTTGGCCCGGGACCTAGCCAAAAACATTCAGTACTTC. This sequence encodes CASSLARDLAKNIQYF.

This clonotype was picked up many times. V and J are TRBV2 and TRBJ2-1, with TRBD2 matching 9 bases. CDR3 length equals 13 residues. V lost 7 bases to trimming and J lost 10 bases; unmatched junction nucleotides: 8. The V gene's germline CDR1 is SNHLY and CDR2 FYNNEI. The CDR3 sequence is CASNRDSGREQFF. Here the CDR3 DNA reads TGTGCCAGCAATAGGGACAGCGGGAGGGAGCAGTTCTTC.

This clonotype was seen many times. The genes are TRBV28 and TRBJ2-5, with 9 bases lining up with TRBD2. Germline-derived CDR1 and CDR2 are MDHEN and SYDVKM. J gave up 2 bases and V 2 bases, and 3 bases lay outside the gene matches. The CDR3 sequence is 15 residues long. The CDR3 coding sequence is TGTGCCAGCAGTTTAGCGGGAGGGCCTCAAGAGACCCAGTACTTC. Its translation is CASSLAGGPQETQYF.

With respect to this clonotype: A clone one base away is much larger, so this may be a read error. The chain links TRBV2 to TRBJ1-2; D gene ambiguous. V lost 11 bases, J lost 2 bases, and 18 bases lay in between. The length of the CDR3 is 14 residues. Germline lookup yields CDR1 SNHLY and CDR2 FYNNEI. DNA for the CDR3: TGTGCCGGTTGGGCCGTTGAATTGAACTATGGCTACACCTTC. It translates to CAGWAVELNYGYTF.

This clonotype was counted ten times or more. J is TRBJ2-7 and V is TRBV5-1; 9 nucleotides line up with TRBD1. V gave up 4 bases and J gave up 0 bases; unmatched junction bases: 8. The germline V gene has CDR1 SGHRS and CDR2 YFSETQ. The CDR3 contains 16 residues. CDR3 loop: CASSPRTGEGSYEQYF. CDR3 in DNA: TGCGCCAGCAGCCCGCGGACAGGGGAGGGCTCCTACGAGCAGTACTTC.

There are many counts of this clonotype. DNA of the CDR3: TGTGCCAGCAGTGAAGCGGCGGGAGCCCCCTACAATGAGCAGTTCTTC. It yields the protein CASSEAAGAPYNEQFF. V and J are TRBV2 and TRBJ2-1; the match to TRBD2 covers 7 bases. Trimming removed 0 bases from V and 2 bases from J; junction bases left unmatched: 4. The CDR3 has 16 residues. The germline V gene has CDR1 SNHLY and CDR2 FYNNEI.

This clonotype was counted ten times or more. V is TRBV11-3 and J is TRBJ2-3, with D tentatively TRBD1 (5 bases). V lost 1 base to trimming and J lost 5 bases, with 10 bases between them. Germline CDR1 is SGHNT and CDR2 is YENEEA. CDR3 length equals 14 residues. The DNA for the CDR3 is TGTGCCAGCAGCTTAGGGGGCATTGGAGATACGCAGTATTTT. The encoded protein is CASSLGGIGDTQYF.

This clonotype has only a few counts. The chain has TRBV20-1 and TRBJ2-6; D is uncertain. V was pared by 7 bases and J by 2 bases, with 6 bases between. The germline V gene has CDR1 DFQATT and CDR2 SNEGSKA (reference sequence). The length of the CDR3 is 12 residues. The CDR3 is CSGRAGANVLTF. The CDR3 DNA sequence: TGCAGTGGAAGGGCTGGGGCCAACGTCCTGACTTTC.

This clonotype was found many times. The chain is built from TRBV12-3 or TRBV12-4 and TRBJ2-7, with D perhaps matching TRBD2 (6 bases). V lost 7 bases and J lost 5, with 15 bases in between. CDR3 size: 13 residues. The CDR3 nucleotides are TGTGCCAGCACCTCGGGGGTTCCCCACGAGCAGTACTTC. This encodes CASTSGVPHEQYF.

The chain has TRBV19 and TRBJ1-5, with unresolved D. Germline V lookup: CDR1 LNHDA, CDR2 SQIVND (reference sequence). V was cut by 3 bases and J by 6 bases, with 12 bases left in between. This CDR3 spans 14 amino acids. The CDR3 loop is CASSIAHLGQPQHF. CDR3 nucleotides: TGTGCCAGTAGTATTGCACATCTGGGTCAGCCCCAGCATTTT.

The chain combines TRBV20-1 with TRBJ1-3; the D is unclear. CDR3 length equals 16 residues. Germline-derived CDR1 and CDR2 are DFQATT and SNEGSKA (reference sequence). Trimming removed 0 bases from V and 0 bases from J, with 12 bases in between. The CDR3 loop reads CSARDDISSSGNTIYF. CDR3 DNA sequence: TGCAGTGCTAGAGACGATATATCGTCCTCTGGAAACACCATATATTTT.

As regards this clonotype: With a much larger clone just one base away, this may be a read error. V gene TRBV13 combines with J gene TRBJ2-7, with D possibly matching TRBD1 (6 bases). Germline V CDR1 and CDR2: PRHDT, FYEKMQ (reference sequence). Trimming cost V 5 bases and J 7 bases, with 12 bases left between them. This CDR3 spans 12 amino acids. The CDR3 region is CASSQRDNEQYF. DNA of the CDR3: TGTGCCAGCAGCCAACGGGACAATGAGCAGTACTTC.